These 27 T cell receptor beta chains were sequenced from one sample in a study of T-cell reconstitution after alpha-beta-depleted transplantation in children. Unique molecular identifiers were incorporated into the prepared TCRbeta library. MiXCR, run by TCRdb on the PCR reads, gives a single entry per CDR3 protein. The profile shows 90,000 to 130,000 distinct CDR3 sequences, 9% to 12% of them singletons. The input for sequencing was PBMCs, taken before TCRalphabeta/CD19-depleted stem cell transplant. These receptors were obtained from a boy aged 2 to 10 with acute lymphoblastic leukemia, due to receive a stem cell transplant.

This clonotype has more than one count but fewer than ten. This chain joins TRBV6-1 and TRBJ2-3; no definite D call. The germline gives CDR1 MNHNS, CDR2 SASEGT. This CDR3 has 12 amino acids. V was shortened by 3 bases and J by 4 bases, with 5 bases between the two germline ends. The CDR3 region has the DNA TGTGCCAGCAGTGATTACCCAGATACGCAGTATTTT. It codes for CASSDYPDTQYF.

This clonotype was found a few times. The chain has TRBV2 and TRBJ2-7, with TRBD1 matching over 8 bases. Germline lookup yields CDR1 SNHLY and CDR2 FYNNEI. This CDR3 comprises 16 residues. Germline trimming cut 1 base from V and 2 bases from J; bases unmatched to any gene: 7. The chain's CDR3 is CASSEEQGALPYEQYF. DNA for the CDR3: TGTGCCAGCAGTGAAGAGCAGGGGGCGCTTCCCTACGAGCAGTACTTC.

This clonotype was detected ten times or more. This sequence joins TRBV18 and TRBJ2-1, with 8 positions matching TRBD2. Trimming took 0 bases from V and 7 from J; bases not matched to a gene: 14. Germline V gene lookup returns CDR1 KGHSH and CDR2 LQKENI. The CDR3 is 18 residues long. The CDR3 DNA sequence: TGTGCCAGCTCACCACCGGCGGGGGGAGTTACCCAGGGGAATGAGCAGTTCTTC. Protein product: CASSPPAGGVTQGNEQFF.

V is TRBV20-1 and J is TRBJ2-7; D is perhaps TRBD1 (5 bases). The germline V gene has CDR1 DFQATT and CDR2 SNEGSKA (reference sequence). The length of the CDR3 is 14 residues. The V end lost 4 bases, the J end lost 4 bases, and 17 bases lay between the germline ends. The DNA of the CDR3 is TGCAGTGCTAAGGCCTTTGACAGCTCATACGAGCAGTACTTC. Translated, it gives CSAKAFDSSYEQYF.

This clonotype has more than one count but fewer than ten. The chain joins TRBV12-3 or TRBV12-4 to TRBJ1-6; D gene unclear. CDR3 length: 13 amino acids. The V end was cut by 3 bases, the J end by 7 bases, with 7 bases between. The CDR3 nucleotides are TGTGCCAGCAGTTTCGGTGGGAATTCACCCCTCCACTTT. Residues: CASSFGGNSPLHF.

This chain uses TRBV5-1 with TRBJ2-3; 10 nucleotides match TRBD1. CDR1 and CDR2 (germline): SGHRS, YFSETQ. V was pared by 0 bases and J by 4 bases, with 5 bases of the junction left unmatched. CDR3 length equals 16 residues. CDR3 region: CASSLVPGQGSDTQYF. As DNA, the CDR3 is TGCGCCAGCAGCTTGGTCCCGGGACAGGGGTCAGATACGCAGTATTTT.

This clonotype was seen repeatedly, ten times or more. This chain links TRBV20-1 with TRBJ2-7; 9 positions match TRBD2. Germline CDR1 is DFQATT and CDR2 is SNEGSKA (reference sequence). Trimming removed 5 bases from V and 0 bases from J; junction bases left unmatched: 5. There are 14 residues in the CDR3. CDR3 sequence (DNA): TGCAGTGCTTTGAGCGGGAGGAGCTCCTACGAGCAGTACTTC. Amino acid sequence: CSALSGRSSYEQYF.

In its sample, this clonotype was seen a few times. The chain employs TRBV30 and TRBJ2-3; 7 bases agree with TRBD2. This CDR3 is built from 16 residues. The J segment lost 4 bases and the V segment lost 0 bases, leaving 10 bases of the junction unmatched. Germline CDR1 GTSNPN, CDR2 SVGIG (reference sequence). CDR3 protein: CAWSVLNAGVADTQYF. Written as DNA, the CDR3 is TGTGCCTGGAGTGTACTTAATGCGGGAGTGGCAGATACGCAGTATTTT.

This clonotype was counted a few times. CDR3 bases: TGTGCCAGCAGTTTAAATCCCGGGAACGGAGAGACCCAGTACTTC. Translated: CASSLNPGNGETQYF. The J gene is TRBJ2-5, the V gene TRBV28, with D tentatively TRBD2 (5 bases). CDR1 and CDR2 (germline): MDHEN, SYDVKM. V lost 2 bases and J lost 4, with 14 bases in between. This CDR3 comprises 15 residues.

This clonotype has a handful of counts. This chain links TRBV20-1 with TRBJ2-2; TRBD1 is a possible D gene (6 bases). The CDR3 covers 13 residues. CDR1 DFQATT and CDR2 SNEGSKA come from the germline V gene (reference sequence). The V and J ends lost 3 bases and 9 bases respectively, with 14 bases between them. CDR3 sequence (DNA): TGCAGTGCTAGTCGCAGGGGATACCGGGAGCTGTTTTTT. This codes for CSASRRGYRELFF.

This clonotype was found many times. The DNA for the CDR3 is TGCAGTGCTAGACATACAGGTGCCAGGGGGAATGAGCAGTTCTTC. It is translated as CSARHTGARGNEQFF. The chain couples TRBV20-1 to TRBJ2-1; 7 nucleotides match TRBD1. The CDR3 consists of 15 residues. Losses at the gene ends were 2 bases for V and 7 bases for J; bases not matched to a gene: 11. Germline V gene data show CDR1 as DFQATT and CDR2 as SNEGSKA (reference sequence).

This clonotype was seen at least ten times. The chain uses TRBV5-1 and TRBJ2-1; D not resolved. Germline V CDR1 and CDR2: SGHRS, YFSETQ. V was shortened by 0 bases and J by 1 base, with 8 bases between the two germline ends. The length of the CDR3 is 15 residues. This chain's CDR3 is CASSLGDDSYNEQFF. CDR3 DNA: TGCGCCAGCAGCTTGGGGGATGATTCCTACAATGAGCAGTTCTTC.

The CDR3 nucleotides read TGTGCCAGCAGTGACGGAGGGGGCTGGGAGACCCAGTACTTC. It translates to CASSDGGGWETQYF. This chain connects TRBV2 to TRBJ2-5, with a weak D call TRBD1 (7 bases). This CDR3 spans 14 amino acids. The germline CDR1 and CDR2 sequences are SNHLY and FYNNEI. V was trimmed by 3 bases and J by 5 bases, leaving 13 bases between them.

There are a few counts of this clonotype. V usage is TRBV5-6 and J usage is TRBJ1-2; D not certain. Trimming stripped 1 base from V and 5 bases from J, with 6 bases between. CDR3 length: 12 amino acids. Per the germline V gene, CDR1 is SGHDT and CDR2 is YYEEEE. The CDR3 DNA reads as TGTGCCAGCAGCTTGACGGAGTATGGCTACACCTTC. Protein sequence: CASSLTEYGYTF.

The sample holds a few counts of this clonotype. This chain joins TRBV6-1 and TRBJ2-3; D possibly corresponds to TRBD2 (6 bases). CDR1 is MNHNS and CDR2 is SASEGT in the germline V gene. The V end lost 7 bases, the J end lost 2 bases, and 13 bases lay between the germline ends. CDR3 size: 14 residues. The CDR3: CASISRDSTDTQYF. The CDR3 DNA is TGTGCCAGCATCAGCCGGGACTCCACAGATACGCAGTATTTT.

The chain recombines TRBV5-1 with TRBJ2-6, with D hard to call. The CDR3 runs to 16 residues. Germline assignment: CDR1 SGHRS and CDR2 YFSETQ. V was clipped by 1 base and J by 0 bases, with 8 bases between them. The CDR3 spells CASSLSQHSGANVLTF. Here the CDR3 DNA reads TGCGCCAGCAGCTTGAGTCAGCACTCTGGGGCCAACGTCCTGACTTTC. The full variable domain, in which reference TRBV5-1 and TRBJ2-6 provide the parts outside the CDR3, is KAGVTQTPRYLIKTRGQQVTLSCSPISGHRSVSWYQQTPGQGLQFLFEYFSETQRNKGNFPGRFSGRQFSNSRSEMNVSTLELGDSALYLCASSLSQHSGANVLTFGAGSRLTVL.

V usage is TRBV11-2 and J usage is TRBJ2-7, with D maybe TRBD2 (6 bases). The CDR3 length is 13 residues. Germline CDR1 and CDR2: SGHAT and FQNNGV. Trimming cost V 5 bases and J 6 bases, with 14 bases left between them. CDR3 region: CASSPSPSAEQYF. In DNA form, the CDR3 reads TGTGCCAGCAGCCCCTCTCCTAGCGCCGAGCAGTACTTC.

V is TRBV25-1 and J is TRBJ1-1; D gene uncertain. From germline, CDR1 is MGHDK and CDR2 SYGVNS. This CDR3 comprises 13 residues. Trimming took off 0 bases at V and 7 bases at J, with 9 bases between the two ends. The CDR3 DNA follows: TGTGCCAGCAGTGAATATGGACGGAATGAAGCTTTCTTT. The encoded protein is CASSEYGRNEAFF.

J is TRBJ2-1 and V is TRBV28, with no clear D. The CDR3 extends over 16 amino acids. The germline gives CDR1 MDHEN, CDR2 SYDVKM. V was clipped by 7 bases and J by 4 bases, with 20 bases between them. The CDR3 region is CASTQDPRLNYNEQFF. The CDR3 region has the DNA TGTGCCAGCACGCAGGACCCTCGTTTAAATTACAATGAGCAGTTCTTC.

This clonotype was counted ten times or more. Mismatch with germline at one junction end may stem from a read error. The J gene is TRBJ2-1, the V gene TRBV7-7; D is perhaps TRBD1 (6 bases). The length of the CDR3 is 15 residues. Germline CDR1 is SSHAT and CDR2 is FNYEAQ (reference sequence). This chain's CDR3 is CASSPSRGSQNEQFF. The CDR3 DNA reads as TGTGCTAGCAGCCCGAGCAGGGGATCCCAAAATGAGCAGTTCTTC.

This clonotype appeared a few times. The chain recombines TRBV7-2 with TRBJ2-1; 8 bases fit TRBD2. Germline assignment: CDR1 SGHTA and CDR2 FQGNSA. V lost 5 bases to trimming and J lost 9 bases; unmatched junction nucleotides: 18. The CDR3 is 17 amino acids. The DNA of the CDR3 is TGTGCCAGCAGCACTTTCCCGGGACTAGTAGGGGGGGGTGAGCAGTTCTTC. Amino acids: CASSTFPGLVGGGEQFF.

The CDR3 loop is CASSEGLHQPQHF. The CDR3 DNA reads as TGCGCCAGCAGTGAAGGGTTGCATCAGCCCCAGCATTTT. This chain uses TRBV10-2 with TRBJ1-5; D is unresolved. CDR3 length: 13 amino acids. Trimming removed 3 bases at V and 5 bases at J, with 8 bases between. Germline assignment: CDR1 WSHSY and CDR2 SAAADI.

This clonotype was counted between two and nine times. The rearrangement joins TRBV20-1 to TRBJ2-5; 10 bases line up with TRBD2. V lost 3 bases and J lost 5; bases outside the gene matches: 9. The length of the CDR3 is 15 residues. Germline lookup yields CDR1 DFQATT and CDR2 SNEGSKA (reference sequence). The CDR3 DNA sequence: TGCAGTGCTAGCCCCCTAGCGGGAGATGGTGAGACCCAGTACTTC. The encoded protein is CSASPLAGDGETQYF.

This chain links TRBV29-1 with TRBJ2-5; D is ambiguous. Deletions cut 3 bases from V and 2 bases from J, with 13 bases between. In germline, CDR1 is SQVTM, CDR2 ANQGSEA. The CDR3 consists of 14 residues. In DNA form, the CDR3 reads TGCAGCGTTGAGGGTGTGCGGATACAAGAGACCCAGTACTTC. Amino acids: CSVEGVRIQETQYF.

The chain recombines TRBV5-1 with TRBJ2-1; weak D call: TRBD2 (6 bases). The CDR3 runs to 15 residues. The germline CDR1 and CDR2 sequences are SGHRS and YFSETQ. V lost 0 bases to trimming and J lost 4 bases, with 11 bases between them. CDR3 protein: CASSLAGSFYNEQFF. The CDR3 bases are TGCGCCAGCAGCTTGGCCGGGAGTTTTTACAATGAGCAGTTCTTC. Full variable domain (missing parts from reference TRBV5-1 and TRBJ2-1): KAGVTQTPRYLIKTRGQQVTLSCSPISGHRSVSWYQQTPGQGLQFLFEYFSETQRNKGNFPGRFSGRQFSNSRSEMNVSTLELGDSALYLCASSLAGSFYNEQFFGPGTRLTVL.

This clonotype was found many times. The CDR3 DNA sequence: TGCGCCAGCAGCTTGGTACAGGGTGGCGATGAGCAGTTCTTC. Its protein product is CASSLVQGGDEQFF. V and J are TRBV5-1 and TRBJ2-1; possible D gene TRBD1, 6 bases. CDR1 and CDR2 (germline): SGHRS, YFSETQ. The V end was cut by 0 bases, the J end by 8 bases, with 12 bases between. This CDR3 comprises 14 residues.

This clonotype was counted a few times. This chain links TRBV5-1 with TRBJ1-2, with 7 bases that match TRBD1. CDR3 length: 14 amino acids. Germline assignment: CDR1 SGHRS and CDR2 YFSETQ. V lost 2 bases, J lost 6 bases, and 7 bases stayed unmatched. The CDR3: CASSFRDRVDGYTF. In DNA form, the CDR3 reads TGCGCCAGCAGCTTCCGAGACAGGGTTGATGGCTACACCTTC.